A selection of T cell receptor beta chains follows, all from one sample in a study of blood T cell repertoires in COVID-19. Here immunoSEQ multiplex PCR was the method, and the copy in TCRdb shows in-frame clones only, minus some. The data contain about 270,000 clones, around 85% of them singletons. Sample: peripheral blood. All receptors derive from a woman in her 30s with COVID-19, enrolled during active disease. The CDR3 runs from the conserved cysteine through the conserved F or W. D genes are given only for firm matches. Size tells how often a clone was seen (once, few, many) or the class of an expanded clone, and some rows leave it out.

>NA|TRBJ1-1|NA|TRBV30
CAWKGRGTYTEAFF
TGTGCCTGGAAAGGTCGGGGAACATACACTGAAGCTTTCTTT
>NA|TRBJ2-1|once|TRBV11-3
CASSFAGEQFF
TGTGCCAGCAGCTTTGCGGGGGAGCAGTTCTTC
>NA|TRBJ1-3|once|TRBV19
CASSITTSGNTIYF
TGTGCCAGTAGTATCACAACCTCTGGAAACACCATATATTTT
>NA|TRBJ1-1|NA|TRBV5-4
CASSPWRAGNTEAFF
TGTGCCAGCAGCCCGTGGAGGGCCGGGAACACTGAAGCTTTCTTT
>TRBD2|TRBJ2-1|NA|TRBV5-1
CASSLGGTSGLFYNEQFF
TGCGCCAGCAGCCTGGGGGGCACTAGCGGCCTCTTTTACAATGAGCAGTTCTTC
>NA|TRBJ2-5|NA|TRBV15
CATSRDLGSGETQYF
TGTGCCACCAGCAGAGATCTAGGTAGTGGAGAGACCCAGTACTTC
>TRBD2|TRBJ2-2|NA|TRBV11-2
CASSLDRLARSTGELFF
TGTGCCAGCAGCTTGGACCGACTAGCGCGGAGCACCGGGGAGCTGTTTTTT
>NA|TRBJ2-2|NA|TRBV5-1
CASSVAPGISGELFF
TGCGCCAGCAGCGTCGCGCCCGGGATCTCCGGGGAGCTGTTTTTT
>NA|TRBJ1-1|NA|TRBV29-1
CSVGGWEVTEAFF
TGCAGCGTTGGTGGTTGGGAGGTCACTGAAGCTTTCTTT
>NA|TRBJ2-7|NA|TRBV19
CASSIQTAISYEQYF
TGTGCCAGTAGTATTCAGACAGCCATCTCCTACGAGCAGTACTTC
>TRBD1|TRBJ2-1|NA|TRBV7-8
CASSETGGDYNEQFF
TGTGCCAGCAGCGAGACAGGGGGGGATTACAATGAGCAGTTCTTC
>NA|TRBJ2-7|NA|TRBV7-5
CVRSLRPPGGDTYEQYF
TGTGTCAGAAGCCTCAGACCCCCCGGGGGGGACACCTACGAGCAGTACTTC
>TRBD2|TRBJ2-7|few|TRBV5-1
CASSYARTSGGQYF
TGCGCCAGCAGCTACGCTCGGACTAGCGGAGGGCAGTACTTC
>TRBD2|TRBJ2-2|NA|TRBV28
CASGLTSGGSTGELFF
TGTGCCAGCGGCCTGACTAGCGGGGGATCCACCGGGGAGCTGTTTTTT
>NA|TRBJ1-3|NA|TRBV5-6
CASSLAVRGYGNTIYF
TGTGCCAGCAGCTTGGCGGTCAGGGGTTACGGAAACACCATATATTTT
>TRBD2|TRBJ2-1|NA|TRBV7-9
CASRSGLAGSYNEQFF
TGTGCCAGCAGGAGCGGACTAGCGGGGTCCTACAATGAGCAGTTCTTC
>TRBD1|TRBJ1-1|few|TRBV29-1
CSVTRQGAEAFF
TGCAGCGTTACCCGACAGGGGGCTGAAGCTTTCTTT
>TRBD2|TRBJ2-1|NA|TRBV7-8
CASSLRRLAGRNSYNEQFF
TGTGCCAGCAGCTTAAGGCGACTAGCGGGGCGAAACTCCTACAATGAGCAGTTCTTC
>NA|TRBJ2-4|NA|TRBV20-1
CSGYSKNIQYF
TGCAGTGGGTATAGCAAAAACATTCAGTACTTC
>NA|TRBJ2-7|NA|TRBV9
CASSPQIRTASYEQYF
TGTGCCAGCAGCCCCCAAATCCGGACAGCCTCCTACGAGCAGTACTTC
>NA|TRBJ1-1|NA|TRBV19
CASSINQAGEAFF
TGTGCCAGTAGTATAAACCAGGCCGGTGAAGCTTTCTTT
>NA|TRBJ2-5|NA|TRBV28
CASSFLGVRETQYF
TGTGCCAGCAGTTTCTTAGGGGTAAGGGAGACCCAGTACTTC
>TRBD1|TRBJ1-2|NA|TRBV11-2
CASSAGTGKDYGYTF
TGTGCCAGCAGCGCCGGGACAGGGAAAGACTATGGCTACACCTTC